A single T cell receptor beta chain is shown here with its context. The germline and genes are mouse ones. The read terminates 1 residue ahead of where the CDR3 ends, so the germline J gene completes it. The data derive from a study of tissue T cells after allogeneic stem cell transplantation. The CDR3 length is 12 residues. Germline CDR1 SNHLY, CDR2 FYNGKV (reference sequence). Trimming removed 3 bases at V and 1 base at J, with 3 bases between. The table came from immunoSEQ multiplex PCR; TCRdb's copy has only in-frame clones and leaves some out. The sample lists fewer than 3,500 clones, approximately 48% occurring once. Time point defined: mouse harvest day 14 after allogeneic transplant. Mouse grafts combined 10^7 T-cell-depleted bone marrow cells with 10^6 splenic CD5+ T cells.

The receptor was isolated from a female BALB/c mouse given C57BL/6 T cells with graft-versus-host disease after an allogeneic hematopoietic cell transplant. The sample was gut tissue. The chain recombines TRBV3 with TRBJ1-1; D not certain. CDR3 bases read: TGTGCCAGCAGCTTTAAAAACACAGAAGTCTTC. Protein: CASSFKNTEVF. The CDR3 as a whole reads CASSFKNTEVFF.